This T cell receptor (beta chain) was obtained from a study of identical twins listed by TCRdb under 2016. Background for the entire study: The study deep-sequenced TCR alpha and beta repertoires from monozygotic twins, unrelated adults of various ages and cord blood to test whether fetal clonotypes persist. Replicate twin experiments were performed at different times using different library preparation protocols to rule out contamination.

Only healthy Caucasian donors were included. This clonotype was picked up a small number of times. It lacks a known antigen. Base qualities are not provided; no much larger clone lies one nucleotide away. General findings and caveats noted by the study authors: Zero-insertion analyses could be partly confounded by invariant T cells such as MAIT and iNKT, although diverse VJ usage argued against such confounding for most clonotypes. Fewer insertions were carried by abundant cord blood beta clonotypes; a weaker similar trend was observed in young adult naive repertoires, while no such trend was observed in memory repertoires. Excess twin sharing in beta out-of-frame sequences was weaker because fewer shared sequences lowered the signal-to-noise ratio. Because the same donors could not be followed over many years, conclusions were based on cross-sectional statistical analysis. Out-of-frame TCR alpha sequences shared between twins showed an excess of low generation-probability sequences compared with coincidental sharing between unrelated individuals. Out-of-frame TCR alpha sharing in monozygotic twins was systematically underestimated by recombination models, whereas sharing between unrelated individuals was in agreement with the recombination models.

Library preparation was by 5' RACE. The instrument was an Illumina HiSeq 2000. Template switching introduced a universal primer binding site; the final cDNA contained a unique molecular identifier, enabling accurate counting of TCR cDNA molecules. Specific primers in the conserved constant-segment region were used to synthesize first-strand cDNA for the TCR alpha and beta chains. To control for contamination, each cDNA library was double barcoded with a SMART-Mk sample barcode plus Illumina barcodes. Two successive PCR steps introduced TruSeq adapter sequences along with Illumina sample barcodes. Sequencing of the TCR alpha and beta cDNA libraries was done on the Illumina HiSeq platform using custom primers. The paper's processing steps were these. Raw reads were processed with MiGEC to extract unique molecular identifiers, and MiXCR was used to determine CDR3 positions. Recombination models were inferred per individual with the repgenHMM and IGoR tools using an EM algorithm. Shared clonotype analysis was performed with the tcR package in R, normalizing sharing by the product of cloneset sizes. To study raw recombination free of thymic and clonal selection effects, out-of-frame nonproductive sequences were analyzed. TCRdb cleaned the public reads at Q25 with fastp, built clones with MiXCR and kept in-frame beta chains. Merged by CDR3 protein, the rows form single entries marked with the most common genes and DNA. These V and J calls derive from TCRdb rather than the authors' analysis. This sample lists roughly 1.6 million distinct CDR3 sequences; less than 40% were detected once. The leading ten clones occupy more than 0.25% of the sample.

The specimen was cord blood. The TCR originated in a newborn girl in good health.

This receptor carries the CDR3 CASSLRGAMGNSPLHF. In nucleotides, the sequence is TGTGCCAGCAGTTTGAGGGGGGCCATGGGGAATTCACCCCTCCACTTT. The chain links TRBV12-3 or TRBV12-4 with TRBJ1-6, with a tentative D gene TRBD1 over 6 matching bases. V is reduced by 3 bases and J by 7 bases, leaving a spacing of 16 bases between them. Inclusive of the bounding cysteine and phenylalanine, the CDR3 is 16 residues long. The retained sequence is limited to the CDR3, 48 bases, with the frame set at the first base.